Listed here is a single T cell receptor (beta chain). Its antigen is not known. In the authors' methods: Because ImmunoSEQ provided only junction sequences with no quality scores, the filtering differed. TCRdb's table, derived via immunoSEQ multiplex PCR, lists solely in-frame clones and lacks some. Clone size and the V and J calls come from that table; the DNA yielded D and trimming. The table shows about 590,000 clones, with over 95% occurring only once. The data are from a study of shared clonotypes between healthy human individuals. Study-level findings and limits: Having only a few donors restricted how much genetic and exposure-history diversity was captured.

Naive CD8 cells comprised CD45RO-negative, CCR7-positively selected cells, excluding terminally differentiated effector memory CD45RA+ cells. V shed 6 bases and J shed 0 bases, with 12 bases lying between them. The CDR3 covers 15 residues. The germline gives CDR1 MNHEY, CDR2 SMNVEV (reference sequence). This TCR came from a woman aged 30 to 39 in good health. The sample consisted of naive CD8+ T cells sorted from blood. The chain carries TRBV27 and TRBJ1-5; tentatively, D is TRBD1 (5 bases). The CDR3 DNA reads TGTGCCAGCAGGACCGGGACTCTTAGCAATCAGCCCCAGCATTTT. Its translation is CASRTGTLSNQPQHF.